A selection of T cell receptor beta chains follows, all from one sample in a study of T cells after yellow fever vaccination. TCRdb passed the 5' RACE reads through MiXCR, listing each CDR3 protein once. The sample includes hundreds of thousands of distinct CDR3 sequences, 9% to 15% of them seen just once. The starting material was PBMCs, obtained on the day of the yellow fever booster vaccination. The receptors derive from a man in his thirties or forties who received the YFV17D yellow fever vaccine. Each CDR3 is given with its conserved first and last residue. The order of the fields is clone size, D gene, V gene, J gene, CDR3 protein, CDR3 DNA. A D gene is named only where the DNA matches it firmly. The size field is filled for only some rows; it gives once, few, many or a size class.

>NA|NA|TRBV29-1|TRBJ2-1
CSSRDGIYNEQFF
TGCAGCTCCCGGGACGGAATCTACAATGAGCAGTTCTTC
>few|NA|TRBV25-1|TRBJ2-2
CASSELGRGALDTGELFF
TGTGCCAGCAGTGAATTAGGTCGGGGGGCGCTTGACACCGGGGAGCTGTTTTTT
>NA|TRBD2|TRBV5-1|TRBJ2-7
CASSLGPAGEYEQYF
TGCGCCAGCAGCTTGGGCCCAGCGGGAGAATACGAGCAGTACTTC
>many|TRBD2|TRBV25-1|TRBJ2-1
CASSTGWSGRANEQFF
TGTGCCAGCAGCACCGGATGGTCCGGGAGGGCCAATGAGCAGTTCTTC
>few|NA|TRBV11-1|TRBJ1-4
CASSPSLGGRGSTNEKLFF
TGTGCCAGCAGCCCGAGTTTGGGAGGCCGGGGCTCAACTAATGAAAAACTGTTTTTT
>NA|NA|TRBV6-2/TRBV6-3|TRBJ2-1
CASRPHRASYNEQFF
TGTGCCAGCAGACCGCACAGGGCTTCCTACAATGAGCAGTTCTTC
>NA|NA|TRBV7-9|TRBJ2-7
CASLGGLSYEQYF
TGTGCCAGCCTTGGGGGCCTATCCTACGAGCAGTACTTC
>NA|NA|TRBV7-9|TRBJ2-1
CASSTTWNEQFF
TGTGCCAGCAGCACCACTTGGAATGAGCAGTTCTTC
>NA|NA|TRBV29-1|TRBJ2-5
CSVAQYQETQYF
TGCAGCGTTGCTCAATACCAAGAGACCCAGTACTTC
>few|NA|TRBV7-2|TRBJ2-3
CASSLASGTVTDTQYF
TGTGCCAGCAGCTTAGCTAGCGGAACTGTCACAGATACGCAGTATTTT
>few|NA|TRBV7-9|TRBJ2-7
CASSKDRSEQYF
TGTGCCAGCAGCAAAGACAGGTCCGAGCAGTACTTC
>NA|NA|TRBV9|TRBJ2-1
CASSVRGYDEQFF
TGTGCCAGCAGCGTACGAGGGTACGATGAGCAGTTCTTC
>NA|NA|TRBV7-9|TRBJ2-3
CASSLPVTRADTQYF
TGTGCCAGCAGCCTGCCGGTCACTAGGGCAGATACGCAGTATTTT
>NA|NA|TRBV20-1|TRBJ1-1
CSARVGDTEAFF
TGCAGTGCTAGAGTCGGGGATACTGAAGCTTTCTTT
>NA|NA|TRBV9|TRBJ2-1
CASSVGLRSYNEQFF
TGTGCCAGCAGCGTAGGGCTCCGCTCCTACAATGAGCAGTTCTTC
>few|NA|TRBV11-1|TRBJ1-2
CASSLGSSVPRALNYGYTF
TGTGCCAGCAGCCTCGGAAGTTCAGTCCCTCGGGCCCTGAACTATGGCTACACCTTC
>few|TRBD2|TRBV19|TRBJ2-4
CASSAGLAGLAKNIQYF
TGTGCCAGTAGCGCCGGACTAGCGGGTTTAGCCAAAAACATTCAGTACTTC
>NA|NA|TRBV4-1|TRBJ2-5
CASSQDSEGVETQYF
TGCGCCAGCAGCCAAGATTCGGAGGGGGTAGAGACCCAGTACTTC
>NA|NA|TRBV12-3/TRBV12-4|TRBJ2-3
CASIYSWEGTDTQYF
TGTGCCAGCATTTACTCTTGGGAGGGCACAGATACGCAGTATTTT
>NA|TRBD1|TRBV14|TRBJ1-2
CASSTGTGVYGYTF
TGTGCCAGCAGTACCGGGACAGGGGTCTATGGCTACACCTTC
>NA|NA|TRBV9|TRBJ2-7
CASSVGASATTYEQYF
TGTGCCAGCAGCGTAGGCGCTAGCGCTACAACCTACGAGCAGTACTTC
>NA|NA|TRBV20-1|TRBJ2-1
CSARGPFEKNEQFF
TGCAGTGCTAGGGGCCCCTTTGAGAAGAATGAGCAGTTCTTC
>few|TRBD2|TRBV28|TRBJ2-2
CASSFYWGTTMGTGELFF
TGTGCCAGCAGTTTCTATTGGGGGACTACTATGGGCACCGGGGAGCTGTTTTTT
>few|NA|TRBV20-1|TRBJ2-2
CSARGWDFTTGELFF
TGCAGTGCTAGAGGCTGGGACTTCACCACCGGGGAGCTGTTTTTT
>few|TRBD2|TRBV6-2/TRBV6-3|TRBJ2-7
CASRSTSGGAYEQYF
TGTGCCAGCAGATCAACTAGCGGGGGGGCCTACGAGCAGTACTTC
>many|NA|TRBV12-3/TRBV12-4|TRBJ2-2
CASSHSTGELFF
TGTGCCAGCAGCCACAGCACCGGGGAGCTGTTTTTT
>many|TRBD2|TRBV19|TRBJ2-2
CASSVGLVGTGELFF
TGTGCCAGTAGTGTGGGACTAGTGGGTACCGGGGAGCTGTTTTTT
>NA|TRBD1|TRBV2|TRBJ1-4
CASRGDRGQINEKLFF
TGTGCCAGCAGGGGGGACAGGGGACAGATTAATGAAAAACTGTTTTTT
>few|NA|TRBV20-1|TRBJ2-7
CSARRGGGGSYEQYF
TGCAGTGCTAGGAGGGGGGGCGGGGGCTCCTACGAGCAGTACTTC
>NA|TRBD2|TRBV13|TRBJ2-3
CASFASGREKTDTQYF
TGTGCCAGCTTCGCTAGCGGGAGGGAGAAGACAGATACGCAGTATTTT
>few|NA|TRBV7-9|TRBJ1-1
CASSSFGTVSNTEAFF
TGTGCCAGCAGCTCTTTTGGGACGGTCTCGAACACTGAAGCTTTCTTT
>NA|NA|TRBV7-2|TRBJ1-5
CASSSQGDSNQPQHF
TGTGCCAGCAGCTCCCAGGGAGATAGCAATCAGCCCCAGCATTTT
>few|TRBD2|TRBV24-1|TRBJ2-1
CATSDPSSGSSYNEQFF
TGTGCCACCAGTGACCCGAGCAGCGGGAGCTCCTACAATGAGCAGTTCTTC
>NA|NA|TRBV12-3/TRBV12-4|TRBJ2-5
CASSLPPETQYF
TGTGCCAGCAGTTTGCCCCCAGAGACCCAGTACTTC
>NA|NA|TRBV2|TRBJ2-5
CASRAPSGQAGLADEGTQYF
TGTGCCAGCAGGGCCCCCTCGGGACAGGCGGGGCTAGCGGACGAAGGGACCCAGTACTTC
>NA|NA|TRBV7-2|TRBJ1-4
CASSSTNEKLFF
TGTGCCAGCAGCTCCACTAATGAAAAACTGTTTTTT
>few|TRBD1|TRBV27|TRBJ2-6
CASKTGTGGPSGANVLTF
TGTGCCAGCAAAACCGGGACAGGGGGACCCTCTGGGGCCAACGTCCTGACTTTC